Shown below are 9 T cell receptor beta chains from a single sample sequenced in a study of shared clonotypes between healthy human individuals. Here immunoSEQ multiplex PCR was the method, and the copy in TCRdb shows in-frame clones only, minus some. The top ten hold roughly 0.13% of the sample, which has approximately 2.5 million clones, about 92% seen once. The sample taken for sequencing was naive CD4+ T cells sorted from blood. Sample subset: CD45RA+ positively selected. The source is a man aged 18 to 35 in good health.

V gene TRBV5-8 combines with J gene TRBJ1-3; D uncertain. V shed 0 bases and J shed 0 bases, with 13 bases lying between them. The CDR3 is 17 amino acids. Germline assignment: CDR1 SGHTS and CDR2 YDEGEE. CDR3 loop: CASSLGGRSNSGNTIYF. DNA for the CDR3: TGTGCCAGCAGCTTGGGTGGACGGAGCAACTCTGGAAACACCATATATTTT.

The gene calls are TRBV30 and TRBJ1-3; no reliable D call. There are 18 residues in the CDR3. Germline V gene sequence: CDR1 GTSNPN, CDR2 SVGIG (reference sequence). The V and J ends lost 0 bases and 0 bases respectively, with 18 bases between them. The CDR3 DNA reads TGTGCCTGGAGTGTTCGGCTCAAGGTGATTAGCTCTGGAAACACCATATATTTT. Protein: CAWSVRLKVISSGNTIYF.

The J gene is TRBJ2-1, the V gene TRBV6-5; 10 bases match TRBD2. V lost 8 bases and J lost 1; bases outside the gene matches: 5. The CDR3 extends over 15 amino acids. Per the germline V gene, CDR1 is MNHEY and CDR2 is SVGAGI. CDR3 amino acids: CASRQGLASYNEQFF. CDR3 nucleotide sequence: TGTGCCAGCCGGCAGGGACTAGCGTCCTACAATGAGCAGTTCTTC.

This sequence joins TRBV6-6 and TRBJ2-5; TRBD1 aligns across 7 bases. CDR3 size: 16 residues. Trimming took 6 bases from V and 5 from J; bases not matched to a gene: 15. The germline gives CDR1 MNHNY, CDR2 SVGAGI (reference sequence). CDR3 residues: CASSLLGGQVTETQYF. The DNA of the CDR3 is TGTGCCAGCAGCCTATTAGGGGGCCAGGTCACGGAGACCCAGTACTTC.

Worth noting for this clone: Other nucleotide sequences in the sample specify the same CDR3. The chain is built from TRBV6-5 and TRBJ1-4; the D is unclear. In germline, CDR1 is MNHEY, CDR2 SVGAGI. The CDR3 extends over 13 amino acids. Trimming removed 2 bases at V and 8 bases at J, with 9 bases between. DNA for the CDR3: TGTGCCAGCAGTTACGGACCGGGAGAAAAACTGTTTTTT. Encoded protein: CASSYGPGEKLFF.

This chain links TRBV11-3 with TRBJ2-2; either TRBD1 or TRBD2 may fit D (5 bases each). The V end was cut by 3 bases, the J end by 6 bases, with 20 bases between. CDR3 length: 17 amino acids. Looked up from germline, CDR1 is SGHNT and CDR2 is YENEEA. For the CDR3, the DNA is TGTGCCAGCAGCTTCCTCAGACTGGGGGTAATCGCCGGGGAGCTGTTTTTT. It is translated as CASSFLRLGVIAGELFF.

V gene TRBV5-1 combines with J gene TRBJ2-5, with unresolved D. Germline V gene data show CDR1 as SGHRS and CDR2 as YFSETQ. V gave up 0 bases and J gave up 1 base, with 7 bases separating them. CDR3 length equals 14 residues. As DNA, the CDR3 is TGCGCCAGCAGCTTGGTTTGGTCCCAAGAGACCCAGTACTTC. Its protein is CASSLVWSQETQYF.

Concerning this clone itself: The identical CDR3 is also encoded by other nucleotide sequences in the sample. The V and J genes are TRBV28 and TRBJ2-7, with 9 bases fitting TRBD1. With 5 bases clipped from V and 3 bases from J, the junction kept 2 bases outside the gene matches. The CDR3 loop spans 13 amino acids. Germline CDR1 and CDR2: MDHEN and SYDVKM. The CDR3 sequence: CASSPGQGYEQYF. The CDR3 coding sequence is TGTGCCAGCAGTCCGGGACAGGGCTACGAGCAGTACTTC.

The chain recombines TRBV18 with TRBJ1-2; weak D call: TRBD1 (5 bases). Germline CDR1 is KGHSH and CDR2 is LQKENI. The CDR3 has 14 amino acids. Between the trimmed V and J ends, which lost 3 bases and 4 bases, there was a span of 12 bases. CDR3 amino acids: CASSPGDFLYGYTF. The CDR3 DNA reads as TGTGCCAGCTCACCGGGGGACTTCCTCTATGGCTACACCTTC.